This is a list of T cell receptor beta chains from one sample in a study of radiation and T cells in renal cell carcinoma. The method was immunoSEQ multiplex PCR; TCRdb's version includes in-frame clones alone and lacks a portion of them. The table lists 130,000 or so clones, approximately 87% of them singletons. Sample: blood, taken from a patient whose treatment included radiotherapy and nephrectomy. These receptors all come from a woman aged 50 to 65 with renal cell carcinoma. Each CDR3 is given with its conserved first and last residue. The D gene is left open where the match is weak. Expanded clones get a size class; other rows say once, few or many, or leave the size out.

clone_size,j_call,v_call,d_call,cdr3_aa,cdr3_nt
NA,TRBJ2-7,TRBV11-2,NA,CASSLGTARGEQYF,TGTGCCAGCAGCTTGGGGACGGCACGGGGCGAGCAGTACTTC
NA,TRBJ2-1,TRBV6-6,NA,CASSYRLNEQFF,TGTGCCAGCAGTTATAGACTCAATGAGCAGTTCTTC
once,TRBJ2-3,TRBV10-3,NA,CAISDHGEDTQYF,TGTGCCATCAGTGACCACGGGGAAGATACGCAGTATTTT
NA,TRBJ2-2,TRBV10-3,TRBD2,CAIRLAGVTTGELFF,TGTGCCATCCGACTAGCGGGAGTTACTACCGGGGAGCTGTTTTTT
NA,TRBJ2-7,TRBV5-5,NA,CASSFWVAYEQYF,TGTGCCAGCAGCTTTTGGGTAGCCTACGAGCAGTACTTC
NA,TRBJ1-4,TRBV5-4,NA,CASSSGGWTTNEKLFF,TGTGCCAGCAGCTCCGGGGGATGGACAACTAATGAAAAACTGTTTTTT
NA,TRBJ1-2,TRBV6-1,NA,CASSEGQPSYGYTF,TGTGCCAGCAGTGAAGGACAGCCATCCTATGGCTACACCTTC
NA,TRBJ2-7,TRBV6-1,TRBD2,CASSAGGGYEQYF,TGTGCCAGCAGTGCGGGGGGGGGCTACGAGCAGTACTTC
NA,TRBJ2-5,TRBV5-4,NA,CASSHDPAVGTQYF,TGTGCCAGCAGCCATGATCCTGCCGTAGGGACCCAGTACTTC
NA,TRBJ2-7,TRBV7-9,NA,CASSLGGPYEQYF,TGTGCCAGCAGCTTAGGGGGCCCCTACGAGCAGTACTTC
once,TRBJ1-1,TRBV7-8,TRBD1,CASSFLQGVLLGTEAFF,TGTGCCAGCAGCTTCTTGCAGGGGGTCCTCTTGGGCACTGAAGCTTTCTTT
NA,TRBJ1-4,TRBV5-6,TRBD1,CASSSGQEDEKLFF,TGTGCCAGCAGCTCGGGACAGGAGGATGAAAAACTGTTTTTT
NA,TRBJ1-3,TRBV19,NA,CASRRGAGNTIYF,TGTGCCAGTAGACGGGGCGCAGGAAACACCATATATTTT
NA,TRBJ2-7,TRBV5-1,NA,CASSPREGGEQYF,TGCGCCAGCAGCCCCCGTGAGGGTGGCGAGCAGTACTTC
NA,TRBJ2-5,TRBV7-8,NA,CASSLARTVQETQYF,TGTGCCAGCAGCTTAGCCCGGACAGTCCAAGAGACCCAGTACTTC
NA,TRBJ2-6,TRBV4-2,NA,CASSHSSGANVLTF,TGTGCCAGCAGCCACTCCTCTGGGGCCAACGTCCTGACTTTC
NA,TRBJ2-3,TRBV6-4,NA,CASSESTVRSIDTQYF,TGTGCCAGCAGTGAGTCGACGGTCCGATCCATTGATACGCAGTATTTT
NA,TRBJ2-1,TRBV5-1,TRBD2,CASSLVGSWTSGTSNEQFF,TGCGCCAGCAGCTTGGTGGGGTCCTGGACTAGCGGGACGAGCAATGAGCAGTTCTTC
once,TRBJ2-6,TRBV27,NA,CASSLRRRGANVLTF,TGTGCCAGCAGTTTACGACGGAGAGGGGCCAACGTCCTGACTTTC
NA,TRBJ2-3,TRBV7-2,TRBD2,CASSLPGLAQADTQYF,TGTGCCAGCAGCTTACCGGGACTAGCGCAGGCAGATACGCAGTATTTT
NA,TRBJ1-1,TRBV19,NA,CASTLSQGGTEAFF,TGTGCCAGTACCCTTAGTCAGGGAGGCACTGAAGCTTTCTTT
NA,TRBJ2-7,TRBV6-6,TRBD2,CASSRSGSSYEQYF,TGTGCCAGCAGTCGAAGCGGGAGCTCCTACGAGCAGTACTTC
few,TRBJ2-1,TRBV2,NA,CASTRSGFRSYNEQFF,TGTGCCAGCACCAGATCAGGTTTCAGGTCCTACAATGAGCAGTTCTTC
NA,TRBJ2-5,TRBV5-4,NA,CASSLKGRQETQYF,TGTGCCAGCAGCTTAAAGGGGCGGCAAGAGACCCAGTACTTC
NA,TRBJ2-1,TRBV15,TRBD2,CATSREWEGYNEQFF,TGTGCCACCAGCAGAGAATGGGAGGGGTACAATGAGCAGTTCTTC
NA,TRBJ2-3,TRBV2,TRBD2,CASSARTSGGTQTDTQYF,TGTGCCAGCAGTGCTCGGACTAGCGGGGGGACCCAAACAGATACGCAGTATTTT
NA,TRBJ2-2,TRBV7-2,NA,CASSTAANTGELFF,TGTGCCAGCAGCACAGCCGCGAACACCGGGGAGCTGTTTTTT
once,TRBJ2-5,TRBV5-4,NA,CASSLDRTETQYF,TGTGCCAGCAGCTTGGATCGTACGGAGACCCAGTACTTC
NA,TRBJ1-2,TRBV27,NA,CASTLVGGKNYGYTF,TGTGCCAGCACCCTCGTCGGGGGCAAGAACTATGGCTACACCTTC
NA,TRBJ1-2,TRBV5-1,NA,CASSLEQGSGYTF,TGCGCCAGCAGCTTGGAGCAGGGTTCGGGCTACACCTTC
NA,TRBJ2-5,TRBV7-6,TRBD1,CASSLDPGQGGTQYF,TGTGCCAGCAGCTTAGACCCCGGACAGGGGGGGACCCAGTACTTC
NA,TRBJ2-7,TRBV5-1,TRBD2,CASSLGTGLHYEQYF,TGCGCCAGCAGCTTGGGAACGGGACTACATTACGAGCAGTACTTC
NA,TRBJ1-6,TRBV5-1,TRBD1,CASSLATGDNSPLHF,TGCGCCAGCAGCTTGGCCACAGGGGATAATTCACCCCTCCACTTT
NA,TRBJ2-7,TRBV2,NA,CASTGVSYEQYF,TGTGCCAGCACAGGGGTCTCCTACGAGCAGTACTTC
NA,TRBJ2-5,TRBV5-1,NA,CASSPSMNEETQYF,TGCGCCAGCAGCCCGAGTATGAATGAAGAGACCCAGTACTTC
once,TRBJ2-5,TRBV21-1,NA,CASSKVRTLGGETQYF,TGTGCCAGCAGCAAAGTAAGGACATTAGGGGGGGAGACCCAGTACTTC
NA,TRBJ1-1,TRBV13,NA,CASGNVLQGPGTMNTEAFF,TGTGCCAGCGGCAACGTCCTCCAGGGGCCTGGGACTATGAACACTGAAGCTTTCTTT
NA,TRBJ1-5,TRBV6-6,NA,CASDSQPQHF,TGTGCCAGCGATAGTCAGCCCCAGCATTTT
few,TRBJ2-3,TRBV7-9,NA,CASRGTDTQYF,TGTGCCAGCAGGGGCACAGATACGCAGTATTTT
NA,TRBJ1-1,TRBV6-1,NA,CASTGVTSAEAFF,TGTGCCAGCACGGGGGTTACGTCGGCTGAAGCTTTCTTT
few,TRBJ1-2,TRBV6-6,NA,CASSYGVGYGYTF,TGTGCCAGCAGTTATGGGGTGGGCTATGGCTACACCTTC
NA,TRBJ2-1,TRBV5-1,NA,CASSLGRGNEQFF,TGCGCCAGCAGCTTGGGCAGAGGCAATGAGCAGTTCTTC
few,TRBJ2-7,TRBV25-1,NA,CASSKGVGPHYEQYF,TGTGCCAGCAGTAAGGGCGTGGGGCCACACTACGAGCAGTACTTC
NA,TRBJ2-7,TRBV9,TRBD1,CASSVGQGAYEQYF,TGTGCCAGCAGCGTGGGACAGGGGGCTTACGAGCAGTACTTC
NA,TRBJ1-1,TRBV7-9,NA,CASSLHSSRDTEAFF,TGTGCCAGCAGCTTACATAGCAGCCGGGACACTGAAGCTTTCTTT
NA,TRBJ1-6,TRBV7-9,NA,CASSYPGRTPLHF,TGTGCCAGCAGTTATCCCGGCCGGACACCCCTCCACTTT
NA,TRBJ2-7,TRBV6-1,NA,CASSGTQVAYEQYF,TGTGCCAGCAGTGGAACACAGGTAGCCTACGAGCAGTACTTC
NA,TRBJ1-2,TRBV25-1,NA,CASRQGPGDITGYTF,TGTGCCAGCAGACAGGGTCCGGGCGACATAACTGGCTACACCTTC
few,TRBJ1-1,TRBV10-3,NA,CAISAGTEAFF,TGTGCCATCAGTGCGGGCACTGAAGCTTTCTTT
NA,TRBJ2-7,TRBV25-1,NA,CASSVEAFEQYF,TGTGCCAGCAGTGTTGAGGCCTTCGAGCAGTACTTC
NA,TRBJ2-7,TRBV2,NA,CASKGAATYEQYF,TGTGCCAGCAAAGGTGCTGCTACCTACGAGCAGTACTTC
once,TRBJ1-5,TRBV6-6,NA,CAIRRGARQPQHF,TGTGCCATCCGGCGGGGGGCTCGTCAGCCCCAGCATTTT
NA,TRBJ2-7,TRBV4-3,TRBD2,CASSLGLGGTYEQYF,TGCGCCAGCAGCCTCGGACTAGGAGGGACCTACGAGCAGTACTTC
NA,TRBJ1-3,TRBV25-1,NA,CASSEYGGKVSSGNTIYF,TGTGCCAGCAGTGAATATGGAGGAAAGGTCTCCTCTGGAAACACCATATATTTT
NA,TRBJ1-5,TRBV14,NA,CASSTNTNQPQHF,TGTGCCAGCAGTACCAACACTAATCAGCCCCAGCATTTT